A single sample is the source of the 14 T cell receptor beta chains below, sequenced in a study of T-cell memory formation after mild COVID-19. TCRdb passed the 5' RACE reads through MiXCR, listing each CDR3 protein once. Of around 300,000 distinct CDR3 sequences listed, about 13% are singletons. Sequences were obtained from PBMCs or a T cell subset sorted from them (not recorded which). These receptors were taken from a man aged 18 to 30 who had mild COVID-19 (a few samples of this study predate the infection). Cell type and time point are not known.

V is TRBV18 and J is TRBJ1-1, with 9 bases aligning to TRBD1. V was clipped by 4 bases and J by 4 bases; unmatched bases: 7. The CDR3 spans 15 residues. CDR1 and CDR2 from the germline V gene are KGHSH and LQKENI. The CDR3 region is CASSQTGTGSTEAFF. The CDR3 nucleotides are TGTGCCAGCTCACAAACCGGGACAGGGTCCACTGAAGCTTTCTTT.

J is TRBJ2-3 and V is TRBV24-1; D is undetermined. Germline-derived CDR1 and CDR2 are KGHDR and SFDVKD. The V end was cut by 5 bases, the J end by 0 bases, with 8 bases between. This CDR3 has 14 residues. The CDR3 protein is CATSAGRSTDTQYF. Written as DNA, the CDR3 is TGTGCCACCAGTGCAGGACGGAGCACAGATACGCAGTATTTT.

The chain carries TRBV7-3 and TRBJ2-3; D is undetermined. The CDR3 runs 14 residues. V was cut by 4 bases and J by 0 bases, with 8 bases left in between. CDR1 and CDR2 from the germline V gene are SGHTA and FQGTGA. In DNA form, the CDR3 reads TGTGCCAGCAGCTCCCTCGACAGCACAGATACGCAGTATTTT. This codes for CASSSLDSTDTQYF.

This clonotype turned up a few times. The V gene is TRBV29-1, the J gene TRBJ1-2; D remains ambiguous. Looked up from germline, CDR1 is SQVTM and CDR2 is ANQGSEA. The CDR3 loop spans 14 amino acids. V gave up 7 bases and J gave up 7 bases, with 22 bases separating them. Written as DNA, the CDR3 is TGCAGCGCGGAGCGAGTGGCTTCCCTCCGTGGCTACACCTTC. Translation: CSAERVASLRGYTF.

This clonotype was seen a few times. The CDR3, as DNA: TGCAGCGTTGGTGCGGGGGGGCGGGGAGATACGCAGTATTTT. It yields the protein CSVGAGGRGDTQYF. The rearrangement links TRBV29-1 to TRBJ2-3; TRBD2 agrees at 9 bases. This CDR3 spans 14 amino acids. J gave up 5 bases and V 4 bases, and 7 bases lay outside the gene matches. In germline, CDR1 is SQVTM, CDR2 ANQGSEA.

This clonotype was counted a few times. The V and J genes are TRBV6-5 and TRBJ2-4; D is unclear. Germline CDR1 reads MNHEY; CDR2 reads SVGAGI. Trimming removed 6 bases at V and 1 base at J, with 10 bases between. The CDR3 is 14 residues long. The CDR3 nucleotides are TGTGCCAGCAGGAGTCCCCGGGCCAAAAACATTCAGTACTTC. Translated, it gives CASRSPRAKNIQYF.

The gene calls are TRBV29-1 and TRBJ1-2; D unresolved. CDR3 length: 13 amino acids. V lost 0 bases and J lost 7, with 12 bases in between. Germline CDR1 reads SQVTM; CDR2 reads ANQGSEA. CDR3 nucleotide sequence: TGCAGCGTTGAAGATTACACCGGACTTGGCTACACCTTC. It encodes CSVEDYTGLGYTF.

This clonotype was counted many times. J is TRBJ2-7 and V is TRBV4-2; possible D gene TRBD1, 6 bases. V was cut by 0 bases and J by 3 bases, with 15 bases left in between. The CDR3 runs 16 residues. From germline, CDR1 is LGHNA and CDR2 YNFKEQ. CDR3 sequence: CASSQDLEQGVYEQYF. CDR3 nucleotide sequence: TGTGCCAGCAGCCAAGATCTAGAACAGGGTGTCTACGAGCAGTACTTC.

This clonotype turned up a few times. One end of the junction is discordant with germline, which a read error may explain. This chain joins TRBV12-3 or TRBV12-4 and TRBJ2-2; D is unresolved. The CDR3 totals 14 residues. CDR3 loop: CASWPRSNTGELFF. CDR3 DNA: TGTGCCAGCTGGCCGAGGTCGAATACCGGGGAGCTGTTTTTT.

This clonotype came up a few times. The J gene is TRBJ2-3, the V gene TRBV5-1, with TRBD2 matching over 7 bases. V trimming: 0 bases; J trimming: 4 bases; junction bases outside the gene matches: 2. Germline CDR1 is SGHRS and CDR2 is YFSETQ. The CDR3 is 14 residues long. The CDR3: CASSLASGPDTQYF. CDR3 coding DNA: TGCGCCAGCAGCTTGGCTAGCGGTCCAGATACGCAGTATTTT. Combining the CDR3 with reference TRBV5-1 and TRBJ2-3 gives the whole variable domain KAGVTQTPRYLIKTRGQQVTLSCSPISGHRSVSWYQQTPGQGLQFLFEYFSETQRNKGNFPGRFSGRQFSNSRSEMNVSTLELGDSALYLCASSLASGPDTQYFGPGTRLTVL.

The rearrangement links TRBV28 to TRBJ1-1; D gene ambiguous. The CDR3 is 13 amino acids. Trimming left V 9 bases short and J 1 base short, with 12 bases between. Germline V CDR1 and CDR2: MDHEN, SYDVKM. CDR3 coding DNA: TGTGCCAGTAGGGCGCCCTGGAACACTGAAGCTTTCTTT. This codes for CASRAPWNTEAFF.

This chain connects TRBV23-1 to TRBJ2-3; 9 nucleotides align to TRBD1. TRBV23-1 is marked as an open reading frame, function uncertain. V gave up 6 bases and J gave up 1 base; unmatched junction bases: 5. This CDR3 is 15 amino acids long. CDR3 residues: CASRLRDRGTDTQYF. CDR3 coding DNA: TGCGCCAGCAGGCTCCGGGACAGGGGCACAGATACGCAGTATTTT.

This clonotype was detected many times. The V call is TRBV6-5, the J call TRBJ2-5, with 8 bases aligning to TRBD2. This CDR3 has 14 residues. V lost 2 bases and J lost 5; bases outside the gene matches: 4. CDR1 and CDR2 (germline): MNHEY, SVGAGI. The CDR3 loop is CASSYMGTSETQYF. CDR3 DNA sequence: TGTGCCAGCAGTTACATGGGGACTAGTGAGACCCAGTACTTC.

This clonotype has a handful of counts. This chain joins TRBV4-1 and TRBJ1-2; D is uncertain. Trimming removed 1 base at V and 1 base at J, with 7 bases between. This CDR3 has 14 amino acids. The germline V gene has CDR1 MGHRA and CDR2 YSYEKL. CDR3: CASSQVRGNYGYTF. The CDR3 region has the DNA TGCGCCAGCAGCCAAGTTCGGGGTAACTATGGCTACACCTTC.